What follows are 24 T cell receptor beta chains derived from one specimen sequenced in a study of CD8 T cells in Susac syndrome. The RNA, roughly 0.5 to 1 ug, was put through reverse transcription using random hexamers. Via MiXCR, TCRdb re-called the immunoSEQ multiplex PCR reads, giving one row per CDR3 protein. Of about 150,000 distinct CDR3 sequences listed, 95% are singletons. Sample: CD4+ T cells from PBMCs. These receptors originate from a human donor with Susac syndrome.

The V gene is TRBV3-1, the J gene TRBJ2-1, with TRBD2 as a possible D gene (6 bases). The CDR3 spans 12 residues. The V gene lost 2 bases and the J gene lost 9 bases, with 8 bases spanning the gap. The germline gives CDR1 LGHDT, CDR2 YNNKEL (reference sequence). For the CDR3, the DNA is TGTGCCAGCAGCCAATGGCGGGGTGAGCAGTTCTTC. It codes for CASSQWRGEQFF.

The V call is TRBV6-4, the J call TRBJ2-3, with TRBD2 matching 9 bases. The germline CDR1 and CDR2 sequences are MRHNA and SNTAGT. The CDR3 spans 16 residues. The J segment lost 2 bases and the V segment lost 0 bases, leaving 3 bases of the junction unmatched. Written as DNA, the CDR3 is TGTGCCAGCAGTGACTCTGCGGGGGGGAACACAGATACGCAGTATTTT. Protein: CASSDSAGGNTDTQYF.

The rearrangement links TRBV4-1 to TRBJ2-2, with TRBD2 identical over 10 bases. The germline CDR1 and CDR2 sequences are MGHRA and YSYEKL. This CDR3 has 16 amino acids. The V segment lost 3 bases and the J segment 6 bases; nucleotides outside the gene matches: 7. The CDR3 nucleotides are TGCGCCAGCAGCCAGAGAGCTAGCGGGAGCTCCGGGGAGCTGTTTTTT. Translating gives CASSQRASGSSGELFF.

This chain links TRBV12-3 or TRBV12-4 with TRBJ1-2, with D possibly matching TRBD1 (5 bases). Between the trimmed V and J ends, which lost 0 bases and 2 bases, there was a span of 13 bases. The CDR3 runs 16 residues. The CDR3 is CASSLAAGTKNYGYTF. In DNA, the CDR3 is TGTGCCAGCAGTTTAGCAGCGGGGACGAAAAACTATGGCTACACCTTC.

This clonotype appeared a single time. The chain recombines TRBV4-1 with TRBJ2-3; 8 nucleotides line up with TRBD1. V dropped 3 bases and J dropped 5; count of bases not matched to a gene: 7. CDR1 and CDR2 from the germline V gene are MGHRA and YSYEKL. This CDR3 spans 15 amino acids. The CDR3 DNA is TGCGCCAGCAGCCACGTTGGACAGGGCAGAGATACGCAGTATTTT. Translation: CASSHVGQGRDTQYF.

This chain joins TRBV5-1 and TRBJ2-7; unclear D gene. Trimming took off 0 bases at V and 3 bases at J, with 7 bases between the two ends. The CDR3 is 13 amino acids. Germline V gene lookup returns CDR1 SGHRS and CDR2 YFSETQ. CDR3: CASSLDPIYEQYF. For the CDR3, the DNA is TGCGCCAGCAGCTTGGATCCTATCTACGAGCAGTACTTC.

The CDR3 coding sequence is TGTGCCAGCAGTTTTACAGGGGGCCCTGAAGCTTTCTTT. Its translation: CASSFTGGPEAFF. This chain uses TRBV12-3 or TRBV12-4 with TRBJ1-1; 9 bases agree with TRBD1. The CDR3 has 13 amino acids. The V and J ends lost 3 bases and 6 bases, in that order; junction bases with no gene match: 2.

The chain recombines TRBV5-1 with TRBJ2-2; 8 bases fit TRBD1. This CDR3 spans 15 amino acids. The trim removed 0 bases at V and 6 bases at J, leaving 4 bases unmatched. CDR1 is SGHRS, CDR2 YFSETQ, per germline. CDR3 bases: TGCGCCAGCAGCTTGGGACAGGGGCTAGCCGGGGAGCTGTTTTTT. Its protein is CASSLGQGLAGELFF.

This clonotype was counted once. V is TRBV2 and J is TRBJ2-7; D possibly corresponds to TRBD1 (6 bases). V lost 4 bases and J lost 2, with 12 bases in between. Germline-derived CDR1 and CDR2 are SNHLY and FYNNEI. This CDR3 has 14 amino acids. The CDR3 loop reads CASSVQGLPYEQYF. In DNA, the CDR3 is TGTGCCAGCAGTGTTCAGGGGCTACCCTACGAGCAGTACTTC.

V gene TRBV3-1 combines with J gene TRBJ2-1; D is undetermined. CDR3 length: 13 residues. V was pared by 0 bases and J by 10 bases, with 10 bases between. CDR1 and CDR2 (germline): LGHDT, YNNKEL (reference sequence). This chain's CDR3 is CASSQDRSNEQFF. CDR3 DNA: TGTGCCAGCAGCCAAGATAGGTCCAACGAGCAGTTCTTC.

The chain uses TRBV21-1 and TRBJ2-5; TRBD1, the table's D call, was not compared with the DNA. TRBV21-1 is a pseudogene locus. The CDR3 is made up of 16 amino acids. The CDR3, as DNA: TGTGCCAGCAGCGAAGGGAGGGGGGCCGGAGAGGAGACCCAGTACTTC. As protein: CASSEGRGAGEETQYF.

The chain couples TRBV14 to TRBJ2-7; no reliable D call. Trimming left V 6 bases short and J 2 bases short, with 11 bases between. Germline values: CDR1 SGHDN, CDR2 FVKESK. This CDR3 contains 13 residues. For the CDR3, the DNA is TGTGCCAGCAGGAGGACGTCCACCTACGAGCAGTACTTC. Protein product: CASRRTSTYEQYF.

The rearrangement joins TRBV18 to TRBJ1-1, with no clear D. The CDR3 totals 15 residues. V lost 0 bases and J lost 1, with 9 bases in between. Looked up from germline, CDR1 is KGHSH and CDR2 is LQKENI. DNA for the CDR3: TGTGCCAGCTCACCACCTTTCTCAGGGAACACTGAAGCTTTCTTT. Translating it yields CASSPPFSGNTEAFF.

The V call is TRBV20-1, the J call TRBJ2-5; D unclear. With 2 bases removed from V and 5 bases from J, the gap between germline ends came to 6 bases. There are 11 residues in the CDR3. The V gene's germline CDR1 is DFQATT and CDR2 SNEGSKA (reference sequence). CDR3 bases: TGCAGTGCTAGACCGCTGGAGACCCAGTACTTC. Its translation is CSARPLETQYF.

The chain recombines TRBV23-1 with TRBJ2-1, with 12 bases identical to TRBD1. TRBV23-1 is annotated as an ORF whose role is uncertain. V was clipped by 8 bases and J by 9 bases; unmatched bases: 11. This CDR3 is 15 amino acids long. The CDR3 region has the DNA TGCGCCAGCCCCCGTCGGGGACAGGGGGCCTGTGAGCAGTTCTTC. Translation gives CASPRRGQGACEQFF.

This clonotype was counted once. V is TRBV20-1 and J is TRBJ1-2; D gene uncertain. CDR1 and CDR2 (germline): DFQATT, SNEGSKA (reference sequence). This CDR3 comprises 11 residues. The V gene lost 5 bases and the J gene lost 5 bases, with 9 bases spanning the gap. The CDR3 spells CSAPPRYGYTF. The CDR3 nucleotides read TGCAGTGCTCCACCACGATATGGCTACACCTTC.

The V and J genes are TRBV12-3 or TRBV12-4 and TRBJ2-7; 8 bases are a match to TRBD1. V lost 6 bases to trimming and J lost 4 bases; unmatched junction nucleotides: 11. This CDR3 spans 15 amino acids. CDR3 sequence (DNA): TGTGCCAGCAGACCTACAGGACAGGGAATGTACGAGCAGTACTTC. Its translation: CASRPTGQGMYEQYF.

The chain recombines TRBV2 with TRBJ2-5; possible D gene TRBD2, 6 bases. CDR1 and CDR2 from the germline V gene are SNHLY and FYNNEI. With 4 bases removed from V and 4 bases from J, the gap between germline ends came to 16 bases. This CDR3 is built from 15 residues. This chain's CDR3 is CASSVDSGRGETQYF. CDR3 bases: TGTGCCAGCAGTGTAGACAGCGGGCGGGGAGAGACCCAGTACTTC.

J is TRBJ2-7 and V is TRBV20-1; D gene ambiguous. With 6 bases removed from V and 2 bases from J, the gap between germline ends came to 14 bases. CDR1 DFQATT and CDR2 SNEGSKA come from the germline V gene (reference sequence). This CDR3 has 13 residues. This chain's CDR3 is CSAPAQAPYEQYF. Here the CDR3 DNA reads TGCAGTGCCCCCGCGCAGGCCCCCTACGAGCAGTACTTC.

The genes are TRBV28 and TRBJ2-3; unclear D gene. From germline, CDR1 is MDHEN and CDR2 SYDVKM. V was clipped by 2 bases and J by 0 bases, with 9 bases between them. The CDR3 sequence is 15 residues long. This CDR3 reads CASSLVTKSTDTQYF. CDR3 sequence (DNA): TGTGCCAGCAGTTTAGTTACCAAAAGCACAGATACGCAGTATTTT. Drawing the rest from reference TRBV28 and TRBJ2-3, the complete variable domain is DVKVTQSSRYLVKRTGEKVFLECVQDMDHENMFWYRQDPGLGLRLIYFSYDVKMKEKGDIPEGYSVSREKKERFSLILESASTNQTSMYLCASSLVTKSTDTQYFGPGTRLTVL.

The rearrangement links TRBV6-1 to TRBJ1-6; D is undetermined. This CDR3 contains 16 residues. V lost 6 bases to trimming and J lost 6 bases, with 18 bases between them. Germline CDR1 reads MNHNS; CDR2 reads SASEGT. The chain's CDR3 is CASSPNGQAGNSPLHF. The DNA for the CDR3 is TGTGCCAGCAGCCCCAACGGGCAGGCGGGTAATTCACCCCTCCACTTT.

CDR3 sequence (DNA): TGTGCCAGCAGCTTTAGGGATATGAACACTGAAGCTTTCTTT. The encoded protein is CASSFRDMNTEAFF. The chain uses TRBV11-2 and TRBJ1-1; no definite D call. Between the trimmed V and J ends, which lost 3 bases and 0 bases, there was a span of 8 bases. CDR3 size: 14 residues. Germline CDR1 SGHAT, CDR2 FQNNGV.

CDR3: CSASVARTDTQYF. For the CDR3, the DNA is TGCAGTGCTAGTGTAGCGCGCACAGATACGCAGTATTTT. The V call is TRBV20-1, the J call TRBJ2-3; perhaps TRBD2 as D (5 bases). The V gene lost 3 bases and the J gene lost 1 base, with 8 bases spanning the gap. Germline V gene data show CDR1 as DFQATT and CDR2 as SNEGSKA (reference sequence). This CDR3 is built from 13 residues.

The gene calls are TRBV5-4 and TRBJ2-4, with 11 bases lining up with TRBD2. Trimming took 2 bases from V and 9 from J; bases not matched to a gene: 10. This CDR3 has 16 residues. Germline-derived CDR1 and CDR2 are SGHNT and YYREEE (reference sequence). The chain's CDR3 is CASSFYSGGASSIQYF. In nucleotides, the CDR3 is TGTGCCAGCAGCTTTTATAGCGGGGGGGCTTCAAGCATTCAGTACTTC. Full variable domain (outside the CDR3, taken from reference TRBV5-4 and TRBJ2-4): ETGVTQSPTHLIKTRGQQVTLRCSSQSGHNTVSWYQQALGQGPQFIFQYYREEENGRGNFPPRFSGLQFPNYSSELNVNALELDDSALYLCASSFYSGGASSIQYFGAGTRLSVL.